These 22 T cell receptor beta chains share one sample of origin, sequenced in a study of blood T cell repertoires in COVID-19. Generated by immunoSEQ multiplex PCR, the TCRdb table keeps only in-frame clones and is missing some. The data show 140,000 to 150,000 clones, 85% to 90% seen once. The sample consisted of peripheral blood. These receptors all stem from a human donor in a cohort sampled during active COVID-19.

This clone is a singleton in its sample. V is TRBV7-2 and J is TRBJ2-3, with 9 bases aligning to TRBD2. Germline values: CDR1 SGHTA, CDR2 FQGNSA. The trim removed 5 bases at V and 6 bases at J, leaving 12 bases unmatched. The CDR3 runs to 16 residues. In DNA form, the CDR3 reads TGTGCCAGCAGCCCCAGGGCAGCGGGAGGAAGGGATACGCAGTATTTT. Its translation: CASSPRAAGGRDTQYF.

This chain links TRBV15 with TRBJ1-2, with D possibly matching TRBD1 (6 bases). This CDR3 has 13 residues. From germline, CDR1 is LNHNV and CDR2 YYDKDF (reference sequence). The V gene lost 5 bases and the J gene lost 5 bases, with 12 bases spanning the gap. The CDR3 nucleotides are TGTGCCACCAGCCTAGACAGGCGTTATGGCTACACCTTC. It translates to CATSLDRRYGYTF.

The chain uses TRBV7-3 and TRBJ1-1; 11 nucleotides align to TRBD1. Per germline, CDR1 SGHTA and CDR2 FQGTGA. With 4 bases clipped from V and 10 bases from J, the junction kept 8 bases outside the gene matches. The CDR3 is 14 amino acids. CDR3 loop: CASSSSGTGGRAFF. CDR3 sequence (DNA): TGTGCCAGCAGCTCATCCGGGACAGGGGGAAGAGCTTTCTTT.

V is TRBV5-1 and J is TRBJ2-6; TRBD1 aligns across 7 bases. The CDR3 has 17 amino acids. CDR1 is SGHRS, CDR2 YFSETQ, per germline. After removal of 4 bases from V and 1 base from J, the junction contained 8 bases not matched to a gene. CDR3 nucleotides: TGCGCCAGCAGCCCCCCACAGGGGAGTTCTGGGGCCAACGTCCTGACTTTC. It specifies CASSPPQGSSGANVLTF.

The chain links TRBV28 to TRBJ1-5; TRBD1 agrees at 9 bases. The CDR3 length is 14 residues. Unmatched junction bases numbered 4, after V lost 3 bases and J lost 7 bases. From germline, CDR1 is MDHEN and CDR2 SYDVKM. The CDR3 DNA follows: TGTGCCAGCAGTTTGCGACAGGGGGGCCAGCCCCAGCATTTT. Its translation: CASSLRQGGQPQHF.

The chain couples TRBV5-4 to TRBJ1-2, with D possibly matching TRBD1 (6 bases). This CDR3 contains 14 residues. The germline V gene has CDR1 SGHNT and CDR2 YYREEE (reference sequence). Trimming stripped 2 bases from V and 2 bases from J, with 10 bases between. This CDR3 is CASSFAGANYGYTF. DNA for the CDR3: TGTGCCAGCAGCTTCGCGGGGGCCAACTATGGCTACACCTTC.

The chain links TRBV5-1 to TRBJ2-2; 9 nucleotides align to TRBD1. The V gene end was trimmed by 4 bases and the J gene end by 5 bases; junction bases not matched to a gene: 9. The V gene's germline CDR1 is SGHRS and CDR2 YFSETQ. The CDR3 runs to 16 residues. CDR3 protein: CASSPSRDRVTGELFF. DNA of the CDR3: TGCGCCAGCAGCCCGAGCCGGGACAGGGTAACCGGGGAGCTGTTTTTT.

The rearrangement links TRBV5-4 to TRBJ2-1; 11 bases are shared with TRBD2. With V trimmed by 0 bases and J by 0 bases, 11 bases remained unmatched. Germline CDR1 reads SGHNT; CDR2 reads YYREEE (reference sequence). The CDR3 runs 20 residues. The DNA for the CDR3 is TGTGCCAGCAGCTTGGGGGGACTAGCGGCGGGCCTGAGCTCCTACAATGAGCAGTTCTTC. It codes for CASSLGGLAAGLSSYNEQFF.

The chain couples TRBV7-2 to TRBJ2-6; D is possibly TRBD1 (5 bases). The CDR3 is made up of 16 amino acids. Germline V gene data show CDR1 as SGHTA and CDR2 as FQGNSA. Trimming removed 6 bases from V and 0 bases from J, with 12 bases in between. In DNA, the CDR3 is TGTGCCAGCAGAACACAGGTCCGCTCTGGGGCCAACGTCCTGACTTTC. Residues: CASRTQVRSGANVLTF.

The CDR3 region is CASKLSGGEAFF. The CDR3 DNA reads as TGTGCCAGCAAACTCTCGGGTGGGGAAGCTTTCTTT. This chain joins TRBV28 and TRBJ1-1; D unclear. Trimming pared 7 bases from V and 8 bases from J, leaving 14 bases between. Germline V lookup: CDR1 MDHEN, CDR2 SYDVKM. The CDR3 extends over 12 amino acids.

The chain couples TRBV28 to TRBJ2-3; 10 nucleotides line up with TRBD1. V lost 6 bases to trimming and J lost 4 bases; unmatched junction nucleotides: 10. CDR1 and CDR2 (germline): MDHEN, SYDVKM. CDR3 length: 16 amino acids. CDR3 nucleotide sequence: TGTGCCAGCAGACCCTCCCCCGGGACAGGGGCAGATACGCAGTATTTT. Translating it yields CASRPSPGTGADTQYF. The complete variable domain, with remaining parts taken from reference TRBV28 and TRBJ2-3, reads DVKVTQSSRYLVKRTGEKVFLECVQDMDHENMFWYRQDPGLGLRLIYFSYDVKMKEKGDIPEGYSVSREKKERFSLILESASTNQTSMYLCASRPSPGTGADTQYFGPGTRLTVL.

CDR3 bases: TGTGCCAGTGCGGCCCGGAGCTCCTATAATTCACCCCTCCACTTT. Its protein product is CASAARSSYNSPLHF. The V gene is TRBV19, the J gene TRBJ1-6; D gene unclear. V lost 8 bases to trimming and J lost 0 bases, with 11 bases between them. Germline V gene sequence: CDR1 LNHDA, CDR2 SQIVND (reference sequence). The CDR3 contains 15 residues.

The genes are TRBV28 and TRBJ2-5; the match to TRBD1 covers 7 bases. The CDR3 length is 14 residues. V lost 5 bases to trimming and J lost 4 bases; unmatched junction nucleotides: 7. Germline-derived CDR1 and CDR2 are MDHEN and SYDVKM. The CDR3 protein is CASSPDRARETQYF. The CDR3 nucleotides read TGTGCCAGCAGTCCCGACAGGGCTCGAGAGACCCAGTACTTC.

This clone was seen a single time. V usage is TRBV11-3 and J usage is TRBJ2-5, with TRBD2 matching 7 bases. The CDR3 is made up of 14 amino acids. After removal of 5 bases from V and 7 bases from J, the junction contained 10 bases not matched to a gene. Germline V gene data show CDR1 as SGHNT and CDR2 as YENEEA. CDR3 in amino acids: CASSTRGESGTQYF. As DNA, the CDR3 is TGTGCCAGCAGCACCCGGGGGGAGTCAGGGACCCAGTACTTC.

The rearrangement uses TRBV2 and TRBJ1-1; TRBD1 is a possible D gene (5 bases). Germline assignment: CDR1 SNHLY and CDR2 FYNNEI. With 3 bases removed from V and 4 bases from J, the gap between germline ends came to 15 bases. The CDR3 spans 15 residues. The CDR3 DNA is TGTGCCAGCAGTGATGGGGCCGGCGGGAGCACTGAAGCTTTCTTT. Translation gives CASSDGAGGSTEAFF.

This clone was recorded only once. At one end, the junction sequence differs from germline, possibly due to a read error. The chain employs TRBV5-8 and TRBJ2-7; the match to TRBD2 covers 12 bases. The CDR3 spans 17 residues. Germline CDR1 SGHTS, CDR2 YDEGEE. CDR3 in DNA: TGTGCCAGCAGCCTCTCAACTAGCGGGAGGAGGAGCCCTACATCAAATTTC. Protein sequence: CASSLSTSGRRSPTSNF.

This chain connects TRBV5-1 to TRBJ2-7; TRBD1 aligns across 8 bases. The germline V gene has CDR1 SGHRS and CDR2 YFSETQ. CDR3 size: 13 residues. The J segment lost 1 base and the V segment lost 8 bases, leaving 5 bases of the junction unmatched. The CDR3 protein is CASRQGRSYEQYF. DNA of the CDR3: TGCGCCAGTCGACAGGGGAGGTCCTACGAGCAGTACTTC.

V is TRBV19 and J is TRBJ2-1; 9 bases are shared with TRBD1. V was clipped by 7 bases and J by 7 bases; unmatched bases: 11. Per the germline V gene, CDR1 is LNHDA and CDR2 is SQIVND (reference sequence). This CDR3 region has 15 residues. DNA for the CDR3: TGTGCCAGTAAAATACGGGGACAGGGACAGAATGAGCAGTTCTTC. Translating it yields CASKIRGQGQNEQFF.

This chain links TRBV5-6 with TRBJ2-1; D perhaps matches TRBD1 (5 bases). Germline CDR1 is SGHDT and CDR2 is YYEEEE. Trimming left V 3 bases short and J 7 bases short, with 11 bases between. CDR3 length: 13 amino acids. The chain's CDR3 is CASSSRPGNEQFF. The CDR3, as DNA: TGTGCCAGCAGCTCGCGGCCAGGGAATGAGCAGTTCTTC.

The CDR3, as DNA: TGTGCCAGCAGCCAACATTCACAGGGATCCGAGACCCAGTACTTC. Translation gives CASSQHSQGSETQYF. This chain connects TRBV7-8 to TRBJ2-5, with TRBD1 as a possible D gene (6 bases). CDR1 and CDR2 from the germline V gene are SGHVS and FQNEAQ. Trimming removed 5 bases from V and 5 bases from J, with 18 bases in between. The CDR3 has 15 amino acids. The full variable domain, its missing parts supplied by reference TRBV7-8 and TRBJ2-5, is GAGVSQSPRYKVAKRGQDVALRCDPISGHVSLFWYQQALGQGPEFLTYFQNEAQLDKSGLPSDRFFAERPEGSVSTLKIQRTQQEDSAVYLCASSQHSQGSETQYFGPGTRLLVL.

This chain connects TRBV2 to TRBJ2-6, with 13 bases that match TRBD2. This CDR3 is built from 19 residues. After removal of 6 bases from V and 0 bases from J, the junction contained 8 bases not matched to a gene. Germline V CDR1 and CDR2: SNHLY, FYNNEI. The chain's CDR3 is CASRKGLAGRDSGANVLTF. In DNA form, the CDR3 reads TGTGCCAGCAGAAAGGGACTAGCGGGACGGGACTCTGGGGCCAACGTCCTGACTTTC.

The V and J genes are TRBV20-1 and TRBJ2-1, with 7 bases lining up with TRBD2. CDR1 is DFQATT, CDR2 SNEGSKA, per germline (reference sequence). This CDR3 is built from 13 residues. V dropped 3 bases and J dropped 7; count of bases not matched to a gene: 6. The CDR3 DNA is TGCAGTGCTAGTAGACGGGGACTAAATGAGCAGTTCTTC. It codes for CSASRRGLNEQFF.